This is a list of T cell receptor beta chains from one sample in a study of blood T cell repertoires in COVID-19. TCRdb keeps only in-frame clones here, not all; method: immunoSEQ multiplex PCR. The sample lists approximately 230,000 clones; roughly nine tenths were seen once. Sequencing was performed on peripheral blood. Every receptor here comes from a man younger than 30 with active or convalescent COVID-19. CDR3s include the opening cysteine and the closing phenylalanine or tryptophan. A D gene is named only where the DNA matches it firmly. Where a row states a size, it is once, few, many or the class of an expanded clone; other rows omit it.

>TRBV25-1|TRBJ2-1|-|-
CASSTPGNEQFF
TGTGCCAGCAGTACTCCGGGCAATGAGCAGTTCTTC
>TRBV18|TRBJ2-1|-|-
CASSPSDNEQFF
TGTGCCAGCTCACCATCTGACAATGAGCAGTTCTTC
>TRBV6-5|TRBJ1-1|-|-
CATERGSTEAFF
TGTGCCACCGAACGGGGATCCACTGAAGCTTTCTTT
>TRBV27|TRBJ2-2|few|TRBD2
CASSGTSGYTGELFF
TGTGCCAGCAGTGGGACTAGCGGGTACACCGGGGAGCTGTTTTTT
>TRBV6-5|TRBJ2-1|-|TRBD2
CASRASGRTYNEQFF
TGTGCCAGCAGGGCTAGCGGGAGGACATACAATGAGCAGTTCTTC
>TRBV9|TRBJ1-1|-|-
CASSVGQSGLNTEAFF
TGTGCCAGCAGCGTTGGACAGAGTGGCTTGAACACTGAAGCTTTCTTT
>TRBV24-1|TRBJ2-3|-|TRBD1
CATSQGARDTQYF
TGTGCCACCAGTCAGGGGGCGAGAGATACGCAGTATTTT
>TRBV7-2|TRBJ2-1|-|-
CASSSATGLHEQFF
TGTGCCAGCAGCTCGGCCACGGGGTTACATGAGCAGTTCTTC
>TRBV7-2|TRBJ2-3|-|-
CASSSGRTTDTQYF
TGTGCCAGCAGCTCAGGGCGGACCACAGATACGCAGTATTTT
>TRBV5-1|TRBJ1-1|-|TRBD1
CASSLTGYTEAFF
TGCGCCAGCTCATTGACAGGGTACACTGAAGCTTTCTTT
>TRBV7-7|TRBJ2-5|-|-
CASSLEGGTQETQYF
TGTGCCAGCAGCTTAGAAGGGGGTACACAAGAGACCCAGTACTTC
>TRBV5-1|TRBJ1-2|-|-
CASSLEERGKNYGYTF
TGCGCCAGCAGCTTGGAGGAGCGGGGAAAGAACTATGGCTACACCTTC
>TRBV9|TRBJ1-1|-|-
CASSGGTMGNTEAFF
TGTGCCAGCAGCGGGGGGACTATGGGGAACACTGAAGCTTTCTTT
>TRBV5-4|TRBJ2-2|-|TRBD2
CASSLGAGGPAVGELFF
TGTGCCAGCAGCTTGGGAGCGGGGGGGCCTGCAGTCGGGGAGCTGTTTTTT
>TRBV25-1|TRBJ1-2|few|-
CASSEFTQGTVDGYTF
TGTGCCAGCAGTGAATTCACCCAGGGAACAGTAGACGGCTACACCTTC
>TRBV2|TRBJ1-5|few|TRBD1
CASSSTGINQPQHF
TGTGCCAGCAGCTCGACAGGGATAAATCAGCCCCAGCATTTT
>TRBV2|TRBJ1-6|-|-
CASSPETGDYSPLHF
TGTGCCAGCAGTCCCGAGACGGGGGATTATTCACCCCTCCACTTT
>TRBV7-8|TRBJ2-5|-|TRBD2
CASSSRGGGGAETQYF
TGTGCCAGCAGCTCCCGTGGGGGGGGAGGGGCCGAGACCCAGTACTTC
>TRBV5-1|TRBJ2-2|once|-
CASSLAGSTGELFF
TGCGCCAGCAGCTTGGCTGGGAGCACCGGGGAGCTGTTTTTT
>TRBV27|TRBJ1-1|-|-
CASRPHRMNTEAFF
TGTGCCAGCCGTCCCCACAGGATGAATACTGAAGCTTTCTTT
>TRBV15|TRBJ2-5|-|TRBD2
CATSGLAAQETQYF
TGTGCCACCAGCGGACTAGCGGCCCAAGAGACCCAGTACTTC
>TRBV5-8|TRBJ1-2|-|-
CASSLSQGFSGYTF
TGTGCCAGCAGCTTGAGCCAGGGATTCTCTGGCTACACCTTC
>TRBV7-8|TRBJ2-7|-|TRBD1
CASSLTDRVVLYF
TGTGCCAGCAGCTTAACCGACAGGGTAGTTTTGTACTTC
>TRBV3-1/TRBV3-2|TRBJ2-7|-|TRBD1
CASSQISGTGVDEQYF
TGTGCCAGCAGCCAAATCTCCGGGACAGGGGTCGACGAGCAGTACTTC
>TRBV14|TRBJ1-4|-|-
CASSQAGEEKLFF
TGTGCCAGCAGCCAAGCCGGGGAGGAAAAACTGTTTTTT
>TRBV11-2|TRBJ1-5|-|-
CASSFQGGLGQPQHF
TGTGCCAGCAGCTTTCAGGGAGGTTTGGGTCAGCCCCAGCATTTT
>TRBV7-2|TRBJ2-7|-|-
CASVSRGGVAYEQYF
TGTGCCAGCGTCTCCCGCGGAGGAGTTGCCTACGAGCAGTACTTC
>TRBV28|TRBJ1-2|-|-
CASNPPDISYGYTF
TGTGCCAGCAATCCCCCGGACATATCATATGGCTACACCTTC
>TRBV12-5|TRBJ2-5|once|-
CASGLGLPQETQYF
TGTGCTAGTGGTCTGGGACTGCCCCAAGAGACCCAGTACTTC
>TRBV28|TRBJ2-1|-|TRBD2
CATKGRTSDNEQFF
TGTGCCACCAAAGGAAGGACTAGCGACAATGAGCAGTTCTTC
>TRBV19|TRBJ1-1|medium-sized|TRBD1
CATLSPMRGDRGATEAFF
TGTGCCACCCTCAGCCCGATGAGAGGGGACAGGGGGGCCACTGAAGCTTTCTTT
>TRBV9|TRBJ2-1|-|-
CASSATGIGYNEQFF
TGTGCCAGCAGCGCGACAGGAATTGGTTATAATGAGCAGTTCTTC
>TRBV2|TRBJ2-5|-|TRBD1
CASSFRDRGIQETQYF
TGTGCCAGCAGTTTCCGGGACAGGGGAATCCAAGAGACCCAGTACTTC
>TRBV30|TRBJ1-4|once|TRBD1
CAWSVSEGARLFF
TGTGCCTGGAGTGTAAGTGAGGGGGCGCGGCTGTTTTTT
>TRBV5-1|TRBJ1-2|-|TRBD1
CASSEQTGWGYGYTF
TGCGCCAGCAGCGAACAGACAGGGTGGGGCTATGGCTACACCTTC
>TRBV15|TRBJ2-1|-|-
CATSAGPQTYNEQFF
TGTGCCACCAGTGCGGGACCGCAAACCTACAATGAGCAGTTCTTC
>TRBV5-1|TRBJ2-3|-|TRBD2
CASSFPSGGAGRTDTQYF
TGCGCCAGCAGCTTCCCAAGCGGGGGGGCCGGAAGAACAGATACGCAGTATTTT
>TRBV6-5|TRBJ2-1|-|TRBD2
CASSRDYLNEQFF
TGTGCCAGCTCCCGGGACTATCTCAATGAGCAGTTCTTC
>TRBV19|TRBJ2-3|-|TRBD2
CASSIGRVSGGGTDTQYF
TGTGCCAGTAGTATAGGGAGGGTGAGCGGGGGCGGCACAGATACGCAGTATTTT
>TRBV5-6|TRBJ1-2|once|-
CASSSGVNYGYTF
TGTGCCAGCAGCTCGGGGGTAAACTATGGCTACACCTTC
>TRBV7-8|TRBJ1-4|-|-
CASSLGFRQAGHEKLFF
TGTGCCAGCAGCTTAGGATTCAGACAGGCTGGGCATGAAAAACTGTTTTTT
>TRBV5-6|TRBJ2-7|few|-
CASRGLVKGFSYEQYF
TGTGCCAGCAGAGGCTTAGTAAAGGGGTTCTCCTACGAGCAGTACTTC
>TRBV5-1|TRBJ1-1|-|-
CASSPGQQNTEAFF
TGCGCCAGCAGCCCCGGACAACAGAACACTGAAGCTTTCTTT
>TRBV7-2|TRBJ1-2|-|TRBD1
CASSPRTGGNYGYTF
TGTGCCAGCAGCCCTCGGACAGGGGGTAACTATGGCTACACCTTC
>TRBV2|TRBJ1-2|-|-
CASSGGRTGPNYGYTF
TGTGCCAGCAGTGGAGGGCGGACTGGCCCGAACTATGGCTACACCTTC
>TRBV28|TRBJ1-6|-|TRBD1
CASFQTGALNSPLHF
TGTGCCAGCTTTCAAACAGGGGCCCTTAATTCACCCCTCCACTTT
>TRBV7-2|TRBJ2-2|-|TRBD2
CASSLGVGGRSAGELFF
TGTGCCAGCAGCTTAGGCGTTGGCGGGAGGAGTGCGGGGGAGCTGTTTTTT
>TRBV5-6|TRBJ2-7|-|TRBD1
CASSLDPGQTYEQYF
TGTGCCAGCAGCTTGGATCCGGGACAGACCTACGAGCAGTACTTC